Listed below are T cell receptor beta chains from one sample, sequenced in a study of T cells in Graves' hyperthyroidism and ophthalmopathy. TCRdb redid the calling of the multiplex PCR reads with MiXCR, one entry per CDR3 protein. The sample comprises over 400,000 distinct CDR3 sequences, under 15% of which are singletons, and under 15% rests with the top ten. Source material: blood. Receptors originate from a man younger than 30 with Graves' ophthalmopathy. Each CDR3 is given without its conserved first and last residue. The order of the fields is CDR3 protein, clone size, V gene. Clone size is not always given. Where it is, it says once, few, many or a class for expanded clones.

CDR3: ASSSPDGYSYEQY
size: many
V: TRBV18

CDR3: ASRNLDGSYEQY
size: once
V: TRBV13

CDR3: ASRTGEGTDTQY
size: .
V: TRBV6-1

CDR3: ASSPMVAAGEQF
size: .
V: TRBV19

CDR3: ASTEGGQYNEQF
size: many
V: TRBV12-3/TRBV12-4

CDR3: ASSLLTSGSGNEQY
size: once
V: TRBV11-2

CDR3: ATSRDEGGGYT
size: .
V: TRBV15

CDR3: ASSPQGAGRDTQY
size: .
V: TRBV18

CDR3: ASSLEAGRNYGYT
size: many
V: TRBV5-1

CDR3: ASQKGQNTEAF
size: .
V: TRBV25-1

CDR3: ASSLTAETQY
size: many
V: TRBV7-9

CDR3: ASSPIDMGLAGYFEQF
size: few
V: TRBV4-1

CDR3: ASSSSEDSTDTQY
size: .
V: TRBV3-1

CDR3: ASSGPGDNEQF
size: many
V: TRBV18

CDR3: AWGAALLAGPQETQY
size: few
V: TRBV30

CDR3: ASSQGFREGQPQH
size: few
V: TRBV5-8

CDR3: ATSRDGGQALAKNIQY
size: many
V: TRBV15

CDR3: SVEETRANEQF
size: .
V: TRBV29-1

CDR3: ASSLLTRAYNEQF
size: many
V: TRBV27

CDR3: ASSRGGPGQGVDQETQY
size: many
V: TRBV25-1

CDR3: ASSWTDEQY
size: many
V: TRBV7-9

CDR3: ASSKALAGGMGRMDEQY
size: many
V: TRBV3-1

CDR3: ASSQGAGGTDTQY
size: many
V: TRBV3-1

CDR3: SARGTGDEKLF
size: .
V: TRBV20-1

CDR3: ASSLGGFMNTEAF
size: many
V: TRBV7-6

CDR3: ASSFSTNQPQH
size: .
V: TRBV12-3/TRBV12-4

CDR3: ASSLGQVNTGELF
size: few
V: TRBV3-1

CDR3: ASSDQIGTEFQETQY
size: many
V: TRBV10-1

CDR3: ATSFQGQSTDTQY
size: many
V: TRBV15

CDR3: ASSLLERGDNEQF
size: .
V: TRBV5-1

CDR3: ASSPTGTGMQPQH
size: many
V: TRBV9

CDR3: ASSLTGPGNSPLH
size: many
V: TRBV7-9

CDR3: AISEFPGNTLH
size: .
V: TRBV10-3

CDR3: ASSLAVAGGPETQY
size: few
V: TRBV5-1

CDR3: ASSLVAGSYNEQF
size: few
V: TRBV3-1

CDR3: ASGGQGVVEAF
size: many
V: TRBV6-1

CDR3: ASSSKGQGGGYT
size: many
V: TRBV5-6

CDR3: ASSPNAHEQF
size: many
V: TRBV11-3

CDR3: AITLEFRDKALT
size: many
V: TRBV10-3

CDR3: ASSLAVDPARRGYT
size: many
V: TRBV7-2

CDR3: ASSPEWGMYEQY
size: few
V: TRBV14

CDR3: SARGRASGYNEQF
size: many
V: TRBV20-1

CDR3: ASTLRAGVSETQY
size: many
V: TRBV3-1

CDR3: ASSELSRAYEQY
size: many
V: TRBV2

CDR3: ASRSGLASSSYNEQF
size: few
V: TRBV6-1

CDR3: ATSDLGSGTSTDTQY
size: many
V: TRBV24-1

CDR3: ASSQEQGSTEAF
size: .
V: TRBV14

CDR3: ASSLVVTGDLYEQY
size: many
V: TRBV7-9

CDR3: ASSGQGGAKETQY
size: few
V: TRBV2

CDR3: ASSKTSTQETQY
size: many
V: TRBV2